The 8 T cell receptor beta chains below were found in one sample sequenced in a study of blood T cell repertoires in COVID-19. Profiled with immunoSEQ multiplex PCR; TCRdb holds only in-frame clones, not every one. The data show around 110,000 clones, 80% seen once. The specimen sequenced was peripheral blood. The source is a man aged 55 to 70 with active or convalescent COVID-19.

In this sample, this clone turned up many times. The chain employs TRBV7-3 and TRBJ2-1, with 8 bases fitting TRBD2. Per germline, CDR1 SGHTA and CDR2 FQGTGA. CDR3 length: 12 residues. The trim removed 5 bases at V and 13 bases at J, leaving 7 bases unmatched. CDR3 sequence: CASSQSGGPQFF. The CDR3 bases are TGTGCCAGCAGCCAGAGCGGGGGTCCCCAGTTCTTC.

The chain couples TRBV6-1 to TRBJ2-7; 12 nucleotides align to TRBD2. The V segment lost 2 bases and the J segment 2 bases; nucleotides outside the gene matches: 10. The CDR3 is 18 residues long. From germline, CDR1 is MNHNS and CDR2 SASEGT. CDR3 amino acids: CASSEMALAGGSPYEQYF. For the CDR3, the DNA is TGTGCCAGCAGTGAAATGGCCCTAGCGGGAGGGAGCCCCTACGAGCAGTACTTC.

The rearrangement joins TRBV3-1 (or the pseudogene TRBV3-2) to TRBJ2-7; 9 bases agree with TRBD1. The junction had 2 bases not matched to a gene; V was cut back by 2 bases and J by 6 bases. Germline V lookup: CDR1 LGHDT, CDR2 YNNKEL (reference sequence). CDR3 size: 13 residues. The CDR3 bases are TGTGCCAGCAGCCAACTGGACAGGGGCGAGCAGTACTTC. Protein: CASSQLDRGEQYF.

The chain carries TRBV7-9 and TRBJ2-2; tentative D call: TRBD2 (5 bases). The V end lost 1 base, the J end lost 4 bases, and 10 bases lay between the germline ends. Germline values: CDR1 SEHNR, CDR2 FQNEAQ (reference sequence). The CDR3 consists of 15 residues. The CDR3 coding sequence is TGTGCCAGCAGCTTAGACCGAGGGAGCACCGGGGAGCTGTTTTTT. As protein: CASSLDRGSTGELFF.

The chain recombines TRBV24-1 with TRBJ2-1, with D perhaps TRBD1 (5 bases). Germline V gives CDR1 KGHDR, CDR2 SFDVKD. Between the trimmed V and J ends, which lost 5 bases and 2 bases, there was a span of 9 bases. The CDR3 sequence is 14 residues long. In DNA form, the CDR3 reads TGTGCCACCAGTGCAGCAGGGACCTACAATGAGCAGTTCTTC. Residues: CATSAAGTYNEQFF.

This clone was seen only a few times. V usage is TRBV5-1 and J usage is TRBJ2-1, with D possibly TRBD2 on 5 matching bases. Germline V lookup: CDR1 SGHRS, CDR2 YFSETQ. The CDR3 totals 13 residues. Between the trimmed V and J ends, which lost 0 bases and 6 bases, there was a span of 7 bases. The CDR3 DNA follows: TGCGCCAGCAGCTTGGGAGGGTTCAATGAGCAGTTCTTC. Encoded protein: CASSLGGFNEQFF.

The V gene is TRBV28, the J gene TRBJ1-4, with D tentatively TRBD1 (6 bases). Trimming took 7 bases from V and 6 from J, leaving 15 bases between them. Per germline, CDR1 MDHEN and CDR2 SYDVKM. CDR3 size: 14 residues. For the CDR3, the DNA is TGTGCCAGCACCCCGACAGGAGCCTATGAAAAACTGTTTTTT. Translated, it gives CASTPTGAYEKLFF.

The rearrangement joins TRBV20-1 to TRBJ2-1, with D hard to call. This CDR3 has 13 amino acids. V was trimmed by 3 bases and J by 2 bases, leaving 8 bases between them. The germline V gene has CDR1 DFQATT and CDR2 SNEGSKA (reference sequence). The CDR3 nucleotides are TGCAGTGCTAGTACCAGTACCTACAATGAGCAGTTCTTC. It specifies CSASTSTYNEQFF.